This TCR beta chain was retrieved from a study of T cells in Graves' hyperthyroidism and ophthalmopathy. Regarding the study as a whole: Most thyroid-expanded clonotypes above 0.001 were also found in blood.

In the case of this clonotype: Antigen unknown. Relative to the germline gene, one junction end is altered; a read error may explain this.

Used for diagnoses were clinical symptoms, serum thyroxine and TRAb, thyroid ultrasound and orbital computed tomography. Amplification targeted TCR beta CDR3 regions from RNA transcripts. The TCR CDR3 was amplified in a first-round RT-PCR using the HTBI primer set. TCRdb analysed the multiplex PCR reads with MiXCR anew, one entry per CDR3 protein. Of 37,000 or so distinct CDR3 sequences listed, 50% to 55% are singletons. CDR1 is SGHVS, CDR2 FQNEAQ, per germline. The CDR3 has 13 residues. This chain links TRBV7-8 with TRBJ1-6; no definite D call. The sequence came from a man aged 35 to 55 with Graves' ophthalmopathy. Specimen: blood. CDR3 in amino acids: CACSLGPQETQYF. As DNA, the CDR3 is TGTGCCTGCAGCTTAGGGCCGCAAGAGACCCAGTACTTT.